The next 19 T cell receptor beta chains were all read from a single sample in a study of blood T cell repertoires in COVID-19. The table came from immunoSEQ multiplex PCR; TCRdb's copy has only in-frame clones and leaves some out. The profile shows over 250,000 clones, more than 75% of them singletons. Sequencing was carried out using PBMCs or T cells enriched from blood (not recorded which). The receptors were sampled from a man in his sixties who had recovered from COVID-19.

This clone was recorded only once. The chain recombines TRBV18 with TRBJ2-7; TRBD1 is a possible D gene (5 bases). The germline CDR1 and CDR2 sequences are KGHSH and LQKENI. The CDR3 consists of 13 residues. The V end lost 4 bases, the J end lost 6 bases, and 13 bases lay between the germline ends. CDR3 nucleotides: TGTGCCAGCTCACTCAGGGAATCGAGCGAGCAGTACTTC. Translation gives CASSLRESSEQYF.

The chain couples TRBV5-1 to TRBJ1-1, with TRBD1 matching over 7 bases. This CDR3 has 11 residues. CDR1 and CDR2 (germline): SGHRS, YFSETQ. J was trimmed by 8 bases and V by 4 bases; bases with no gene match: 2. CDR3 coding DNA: TGCGCCAGCAGCGAGGACAGGGAAGCTTTCTTT. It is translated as CASSEDREAFF. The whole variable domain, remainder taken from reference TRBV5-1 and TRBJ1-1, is KAGVTQTPRYLIKTRGQQVTLSCSPISGHRSVSWYQQTPGQGLQFLFEYFSETQRNKGNFPGRFSGRQFSNSRSEMNVSTLELGDSALYLCASSEDREAFFGQGTRLTVV.

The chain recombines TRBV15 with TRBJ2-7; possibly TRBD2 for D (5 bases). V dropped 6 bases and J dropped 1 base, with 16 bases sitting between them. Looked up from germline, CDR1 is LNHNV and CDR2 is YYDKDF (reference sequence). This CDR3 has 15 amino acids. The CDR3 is CATRRASLPSYEQYF. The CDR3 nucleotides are TGTGCCACCAGGAGGGCCTCCCTCCCTTCCTACGAGCAGTACTTC.

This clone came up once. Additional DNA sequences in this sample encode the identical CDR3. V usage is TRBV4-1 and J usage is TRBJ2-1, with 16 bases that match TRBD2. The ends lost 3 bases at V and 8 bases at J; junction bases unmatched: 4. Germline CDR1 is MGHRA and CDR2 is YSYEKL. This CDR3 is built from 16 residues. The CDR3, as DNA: TGCGCCAGCAGCCACCCAGGGACTAGCGGGGGGGATGAGCAGTTCTTC. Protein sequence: CASSHPGTSGGDEQFF.

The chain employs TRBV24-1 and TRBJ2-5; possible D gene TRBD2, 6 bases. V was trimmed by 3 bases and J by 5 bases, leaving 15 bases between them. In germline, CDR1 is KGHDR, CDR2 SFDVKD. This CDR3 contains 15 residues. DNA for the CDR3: TGTGCCACCAGTGATCCTTTGGAGGGGATGGAGACCCAGTACTTC. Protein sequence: CATSDPLEGMETQYF.

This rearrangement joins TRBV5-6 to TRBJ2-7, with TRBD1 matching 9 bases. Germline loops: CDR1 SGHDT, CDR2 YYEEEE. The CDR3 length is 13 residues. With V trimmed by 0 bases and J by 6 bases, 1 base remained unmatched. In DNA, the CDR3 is TGTGCCAGCAGCTTGGAGACAGGGGGCGAGCAGTACTTC. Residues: CASSLETGGEQYF.

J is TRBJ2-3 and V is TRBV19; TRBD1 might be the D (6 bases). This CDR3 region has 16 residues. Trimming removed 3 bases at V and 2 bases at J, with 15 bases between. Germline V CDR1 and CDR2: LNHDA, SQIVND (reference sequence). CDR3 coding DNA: TGTGCCAGTAGTATCCGACGGGACACTTACACAGATACGCAGTATTTT. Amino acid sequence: CASSIRRDTYTDTQYF.

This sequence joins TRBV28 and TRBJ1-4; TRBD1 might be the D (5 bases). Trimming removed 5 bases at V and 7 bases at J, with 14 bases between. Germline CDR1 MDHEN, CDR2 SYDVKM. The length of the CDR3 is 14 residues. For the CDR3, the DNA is TGTGCCAGCAGTATTGGGGGGGTTACTGAAAAACTGTTTTTT. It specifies CASSIGGVTEKLFF.

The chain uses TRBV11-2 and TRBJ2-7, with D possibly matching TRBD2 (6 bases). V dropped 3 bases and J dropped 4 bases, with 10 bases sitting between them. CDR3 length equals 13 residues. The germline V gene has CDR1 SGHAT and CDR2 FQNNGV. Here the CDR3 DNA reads TGTGCCAGCAGCTTGCGGAGGGGTTACGAGCAGTACTTC. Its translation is CASSLRRGYEQYF. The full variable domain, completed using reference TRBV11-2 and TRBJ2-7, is EAGVAQSPRYKIIEKRQSVAFWCNPISGHATLYWYQQILGQGPKLLIQFQNNGVVDDSQLPKDRFSAERLKGVDSTLKIQPAKLEDSAVYLCASSLRRGYEQYFGPGTRLTVT.

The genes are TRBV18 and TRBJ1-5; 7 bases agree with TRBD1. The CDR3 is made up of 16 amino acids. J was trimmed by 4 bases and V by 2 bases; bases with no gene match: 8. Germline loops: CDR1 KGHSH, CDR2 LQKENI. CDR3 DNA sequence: TGTGCCAGCTCACCAAACAGGGGTGGTCGAAATCAGCCCCAGCATTTT. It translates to CASSPNRGGRNQPQHF.

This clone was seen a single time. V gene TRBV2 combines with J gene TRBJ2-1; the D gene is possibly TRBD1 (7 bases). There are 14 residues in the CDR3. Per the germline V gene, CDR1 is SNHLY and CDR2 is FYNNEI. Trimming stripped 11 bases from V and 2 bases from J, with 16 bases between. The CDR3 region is CAGGGTETYNEQFF. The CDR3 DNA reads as TGTGCCGGAGGGGGGACAGAAACCTACAATGAGCAGTTCTTC.

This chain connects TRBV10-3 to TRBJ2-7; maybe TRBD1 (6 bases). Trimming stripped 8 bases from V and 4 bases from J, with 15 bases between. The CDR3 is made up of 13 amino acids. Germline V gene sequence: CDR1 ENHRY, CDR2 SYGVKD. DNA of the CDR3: TGTGCCATCGCCCCGGGACAAGGTTACGAGCAGTACTTC. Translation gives CAIAPGQGYEQYF.

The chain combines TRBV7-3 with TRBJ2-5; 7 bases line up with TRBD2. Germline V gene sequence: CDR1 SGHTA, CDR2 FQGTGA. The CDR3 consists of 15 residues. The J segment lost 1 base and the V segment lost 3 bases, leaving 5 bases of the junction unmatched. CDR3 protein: CASSLTGGTQETQYF. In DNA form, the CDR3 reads TGTGCCAGCAGCTTGACGGGGGGAACCCAAGAGACCCAGTACTTC.

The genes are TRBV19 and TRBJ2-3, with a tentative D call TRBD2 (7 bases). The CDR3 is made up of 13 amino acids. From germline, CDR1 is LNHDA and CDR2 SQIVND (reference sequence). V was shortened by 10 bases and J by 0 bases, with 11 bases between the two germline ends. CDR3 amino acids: CATAGASTDTQYF. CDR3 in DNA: TGTGCCACTGCGGGGGCCAGCACAGATACGCAGTATTTT. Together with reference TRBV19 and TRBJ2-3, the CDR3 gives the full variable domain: DGGITQSPKYLFRKEGQNVTLSCEQNLNHDAMYWYRQDPGQGLRLIYYSQIVNDFQKGDIAEGYSVSREKKESFPLTVTSAQKNPTAFYLCATAGASTDTQYFGPGTRLTVL.

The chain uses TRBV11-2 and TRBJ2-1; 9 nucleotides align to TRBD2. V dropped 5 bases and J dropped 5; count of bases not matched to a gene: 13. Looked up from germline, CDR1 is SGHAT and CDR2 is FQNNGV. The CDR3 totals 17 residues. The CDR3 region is CASSPRTGAGGNNEQFF. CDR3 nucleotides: TGTGCCAGCAGCCCTAGGACGGGGGCGGGGGGGAACAATGAGCAGTTCTTC.

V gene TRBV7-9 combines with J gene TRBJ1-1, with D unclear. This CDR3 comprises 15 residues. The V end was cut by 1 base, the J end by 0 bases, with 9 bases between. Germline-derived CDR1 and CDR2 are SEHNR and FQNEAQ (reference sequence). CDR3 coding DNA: TGTGCCAGCAGCTTAGGGTCGGGGATGAACACTGAAGCTTTCTTT. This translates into CASSLGSGMNTEAFF. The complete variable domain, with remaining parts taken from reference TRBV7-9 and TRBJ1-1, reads DTGVSQNPRHKITKRGQNVTFRCDPISEHNRLYWYRQTLGQGPEFLTYFQNEAQLEKSRLLSDRFSAERPKGSFSTLEIQRTEQGDSAMYLCASSLGSGMNTEAFFGQGTRLTVV.

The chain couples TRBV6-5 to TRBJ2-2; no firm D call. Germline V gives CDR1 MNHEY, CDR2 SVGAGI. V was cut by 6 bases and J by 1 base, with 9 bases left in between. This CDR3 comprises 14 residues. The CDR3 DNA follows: TGTGCCAGCAGCCACCACATGAACACCGGGGAGCTGTTTTTT. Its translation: CASSHHMNTGELFF.

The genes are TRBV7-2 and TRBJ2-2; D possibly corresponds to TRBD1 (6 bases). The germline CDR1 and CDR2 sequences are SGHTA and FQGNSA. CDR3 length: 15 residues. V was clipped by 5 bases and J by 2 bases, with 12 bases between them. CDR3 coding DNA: TGTGCCAGCAGCCCAGGACAGCAAAACACCGGGGAGCTGTTTTTT. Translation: CASSPGQQNTGELFF.

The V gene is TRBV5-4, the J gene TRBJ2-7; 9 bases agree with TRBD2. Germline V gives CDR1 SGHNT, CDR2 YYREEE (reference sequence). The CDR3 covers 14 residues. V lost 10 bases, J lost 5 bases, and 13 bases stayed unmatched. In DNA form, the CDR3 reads TGTGCCTTACGGAGGCGGGAGGGCCCGAACGAGCAGTACTTC. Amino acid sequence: CALRRREGPNEQYF.